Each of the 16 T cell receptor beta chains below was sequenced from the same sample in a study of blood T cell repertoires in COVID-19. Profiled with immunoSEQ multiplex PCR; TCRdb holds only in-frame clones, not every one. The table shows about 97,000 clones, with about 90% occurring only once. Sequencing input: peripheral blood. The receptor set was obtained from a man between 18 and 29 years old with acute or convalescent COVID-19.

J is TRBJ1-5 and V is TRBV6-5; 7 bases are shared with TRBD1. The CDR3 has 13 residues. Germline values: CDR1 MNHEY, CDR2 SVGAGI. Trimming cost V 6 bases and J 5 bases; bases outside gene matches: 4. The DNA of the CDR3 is TGTGCCAGCAGCTGGGGACAGCATCAGCCCCAGCATTTT. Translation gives CASSWGQHQPQHF.

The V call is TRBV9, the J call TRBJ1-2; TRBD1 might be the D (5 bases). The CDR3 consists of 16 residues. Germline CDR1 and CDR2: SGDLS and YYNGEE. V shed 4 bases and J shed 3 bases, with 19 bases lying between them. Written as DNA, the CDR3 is TGTGCCAGCAGCCCAGGAGTGGAGGGGTCGGACTATGGCTACACCTTC. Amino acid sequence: CASSPGVEGSDYGYTF.

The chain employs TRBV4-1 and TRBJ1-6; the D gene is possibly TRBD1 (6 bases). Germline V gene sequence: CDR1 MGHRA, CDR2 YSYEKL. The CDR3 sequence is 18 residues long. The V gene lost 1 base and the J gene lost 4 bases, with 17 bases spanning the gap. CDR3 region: CASSQVRNRDRYNSPLHF. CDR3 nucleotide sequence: TGCGCCAGCAGCCAAGTCCGGAATCGAGACAGGTATAATTCACCCCTCCACTTT.

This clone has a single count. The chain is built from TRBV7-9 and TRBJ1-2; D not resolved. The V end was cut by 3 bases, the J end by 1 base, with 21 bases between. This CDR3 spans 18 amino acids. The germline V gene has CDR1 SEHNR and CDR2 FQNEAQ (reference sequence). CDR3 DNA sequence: TGTGCCAGCAGCTTGTGGACGGCGGTCTCGGGAGATAACTATGGCTACACCTTC. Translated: CASSLWTAVSGDNYGYTF.

CDR3 sequence (DNA): TGTGCCAGCAGTCTACTCGACAGGGACCTTAATTCACCCCTCCACTTT. This translates into CASSLLDRDLNSPLHF. The chain employs TRBV2 and TRBJ1-6; the match to TRBD1 covers 7 bases. Germline CDR1 is SNHLY and CDR2 is FYNNEI. Trimming removed 5 bases from V and 6 bases from J; junction bases left unmatched: 10. This CDR3 spans 16 amino acids.

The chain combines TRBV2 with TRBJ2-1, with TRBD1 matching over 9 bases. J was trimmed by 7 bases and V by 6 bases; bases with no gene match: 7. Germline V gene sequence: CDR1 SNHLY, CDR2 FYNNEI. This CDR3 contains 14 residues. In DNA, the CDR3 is TGTGCCAGCAGGCGGACAGGGGTTTTAAATGAGCAGTTCTTC. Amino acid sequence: CASRRTGVLNEQFF.

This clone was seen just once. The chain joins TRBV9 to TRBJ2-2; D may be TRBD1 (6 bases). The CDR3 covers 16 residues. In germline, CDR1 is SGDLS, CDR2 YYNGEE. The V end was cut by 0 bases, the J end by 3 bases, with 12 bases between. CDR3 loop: CASSVEPGADTGELFF. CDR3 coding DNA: TGTGCCAGCAGCGTAGAACCAGGGGCGGACACCGGGGAGCTGTTTTTT.

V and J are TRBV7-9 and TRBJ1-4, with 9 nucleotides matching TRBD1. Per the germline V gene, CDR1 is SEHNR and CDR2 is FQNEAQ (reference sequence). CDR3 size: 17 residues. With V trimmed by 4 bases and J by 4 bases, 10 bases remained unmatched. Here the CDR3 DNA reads TGTGCCAGCAGCTCGCTACTAGGACAGGGGAATAATGAAAAACTGTTTTTT. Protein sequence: CASSSLLGQGNNEKLFF.

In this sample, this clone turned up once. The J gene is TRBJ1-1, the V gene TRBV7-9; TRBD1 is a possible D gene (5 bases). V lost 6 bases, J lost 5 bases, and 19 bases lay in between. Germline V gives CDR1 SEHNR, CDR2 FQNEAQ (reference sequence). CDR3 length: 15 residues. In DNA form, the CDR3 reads TGTGCCAGCAGACCCGTTATTGGGGGGGGAACTGAAGCTTTCTTT. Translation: CASRPVIGGGTEAFF.

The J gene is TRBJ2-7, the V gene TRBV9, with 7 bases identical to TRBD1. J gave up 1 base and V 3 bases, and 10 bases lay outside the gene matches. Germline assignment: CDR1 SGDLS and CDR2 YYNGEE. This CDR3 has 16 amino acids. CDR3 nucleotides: TGTGCCAGCAGCGCGCAGCCTTGGGACAGTTCCTACGAGCAGTACTTC. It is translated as CASSAQPWDSSYEQYF.

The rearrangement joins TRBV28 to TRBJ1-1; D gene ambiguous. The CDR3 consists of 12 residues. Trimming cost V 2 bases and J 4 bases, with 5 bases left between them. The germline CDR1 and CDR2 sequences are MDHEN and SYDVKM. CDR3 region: CASSLGATEAFF. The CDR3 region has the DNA TGTGCCAGCAGTTTAGGAGCCACTGAAGCTTTCTTT.

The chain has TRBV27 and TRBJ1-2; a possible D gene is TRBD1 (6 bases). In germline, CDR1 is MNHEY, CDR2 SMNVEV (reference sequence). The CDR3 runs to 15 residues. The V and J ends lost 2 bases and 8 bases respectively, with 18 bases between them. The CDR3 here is CASSLRAGASYGYTF. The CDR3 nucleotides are TGTGCCAGCAGTTTACGGGCGGGGGCGAGTTACGGCTACACCTTC.

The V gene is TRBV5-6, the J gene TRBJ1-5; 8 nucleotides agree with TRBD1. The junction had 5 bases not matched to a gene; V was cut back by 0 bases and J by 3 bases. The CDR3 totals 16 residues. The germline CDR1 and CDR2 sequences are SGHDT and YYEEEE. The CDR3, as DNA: TGTGCCAGCAGCTTGGGCCGACAGGGGTTCAATCAGCCCCAGCATTTT. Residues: CASSLGRQGFNQPQHF.

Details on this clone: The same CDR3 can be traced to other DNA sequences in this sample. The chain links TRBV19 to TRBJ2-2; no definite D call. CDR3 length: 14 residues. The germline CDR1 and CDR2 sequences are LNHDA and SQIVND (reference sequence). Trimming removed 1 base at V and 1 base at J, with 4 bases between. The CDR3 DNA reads TGTGCCAGTAGTATAGCAGGGAACACCGGGGAGCTGTTTTTT. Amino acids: CASSIAGNTGELFF.

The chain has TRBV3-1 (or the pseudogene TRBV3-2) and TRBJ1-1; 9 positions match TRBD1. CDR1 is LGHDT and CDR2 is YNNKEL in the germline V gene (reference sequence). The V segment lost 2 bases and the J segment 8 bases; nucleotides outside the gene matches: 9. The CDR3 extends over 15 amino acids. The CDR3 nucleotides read TGTGCCAGCAGCCAAACCGCCGGGACAGGGTCCGAAGCTTTCTTT. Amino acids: CASSQTAGTGSEAFF.

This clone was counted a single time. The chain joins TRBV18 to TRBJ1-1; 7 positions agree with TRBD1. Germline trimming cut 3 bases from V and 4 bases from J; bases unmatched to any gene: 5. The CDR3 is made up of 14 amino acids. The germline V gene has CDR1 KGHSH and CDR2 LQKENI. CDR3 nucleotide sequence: TGTGCCAGCTCACCCGGACAGGCGAGCACTGAAGCTTTCTTT. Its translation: CASSPGQASTEAFF. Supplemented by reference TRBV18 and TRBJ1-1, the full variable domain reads NAGVMQNPRHLVRRRGQEARLRCSPMKGHSHVYWYRQLPEEGLKFMVYLQKENIIDESGMPKERFSAEFPKEGPSILRIQQVVRGDSAAYFCASSPGQASTEAFFGQGTRLTVV.